The 15 T cell receptor beta chains reported below all come from one sample, sequenced in a study of blood T cells in healthy people across ages. A second PCR of roughly 7 to 11 cycles used a sample-barcoded 5' primer and a J-beta primer mix. TCRdb itself ran the 5' RACE reads through MiXCR, one entry per CDR3 protein. In the table there are 550,000 to 650,000 distinct CDR3 sequences, roughly 31% of which are singletons. Sequencing used blood. The receptors stem from a woman of 80 years or more in good health.

Notes on this clonotype: A clone one base away is much larger, so this may be a read error. The chain carries TRBV7-3 and TRBJ2-1; 12 bases map to TRBD2. Germline assignment: CDR1 SGHTA and CDR2 FQGTGA. V gave up 4 bases and J gave up 7 bases; unmatched junction bases: 8. The CDR3 sequence is 16 residues long. The CDR3 spells CASSSSGTSGCNEQFF. CDR3 DNA: TGTGCCAGCAGCTCCTCCGGGACTAGCGGGTGTAATGAGCAGTTCTTC.

This clonotype was observed at least ten times. The chain couples TRBV27 to TRBJ2-1; 11 positions match TRBD2. V gave up 3 bases and J gave up 9 bases; unmatched junction bases: 4. The CDR3 is made up of 14 amino acids. The germline gives CDR1 MNHEY, CDR2 SMNVEV (reference sequence). The CDR3 protein is CASSLVSGGGEQFF. The DNA for the CDR3 is TGTGCCAGCAGTTTGGTTAGCGGGGGGGGTGAGCAGTTCTTC.

A few counts support this clonotype. The CDR3 DNA is TGTGCCACCTCGCAGGGGTCTGGAAACACCATATATTTT. This encodes CATSQGSGNTIYF. The V call is TRBV6-6, the J call TRBJ1-3; TRBD1 might be the D (6 bases). The CDR3 has 13 residues. The germline V and J ends were trimmed by 10 bases and 1 base, with 11 bases remaining between them. Per the germline V gene, CDR1 is MNHNY and CDR2 is SVGAGI (reference sequence).

V is TRBV4-1 and J is TRBJ2-5; D gene unclear. Germline CDR1 reads MGHRA; CDR2 reads YSYEKL. Trimming took 1 base from V and 4 from J, leaving 19 bases between them. The CDR3 runs 17 residues. CDR3 protein: CASSQASGPPRSETQYF. CDR3 bases: TGCGCCAGCAGCCAAGCTTCTGGGCCCCCGAGGTCAGAGACCCAGTACTTC.

This clonotype was seen ten or more times. With a much larger clone just one base away, this may be a read error. V gene TRBV6-5 combines with J gene TRBJ2-3; D ambiguous. CDR3 length: 14 residues. The V gene lost 6 bases and the J gene lost 6 bases, with 16 bases spanning the gap. Germline CDR1 MNHEY, CDR2 SVGAGI. The DNA for the CDR3 is TGTGCCAGCAGCCATTTGAAGAGCAGGGATACGCAGTATTTT. Translation: CASSHLKSRDTQYF.

The chain is built from TRBV27 and TRBJ1-5; perhaps TRBD1 as D (6 bases). V gave up 3 bases and J gave up 0 bases, with 12 bases separating them. Germline values: CDR1 MNHEY, CDR2 SMNVEV (reference sequence). CDR3 size: 16 residues. The CDR3 sequence is CASSFLGQYSNQPQHF. CDR3 nucleotides: TGTGCCAGCAGTTTCCTGGGACAATATAGCAATCAGCCCCAGCATTTT.

The chain joins TRBV7-2 to TRBJ1-3; tentative D call: TRBD1 (6 bases). CDR3 size: 14 residues. Germline V gene sequence: CDR1 SGHTA, CDR2 FQGNSA. V was pared by 5 bases and J by 2 bases, with 10 bases between. CDR3 DNA: TGTGCCAGCAGCGAAGGACAGACTGGAAACACCATATATTTT. This codes for CASSEGQTGNTIYF.

The genes are TRBV28 and TRBJ1-2; 8 nucleotides agree with TRBD1. V lost 5 bases to trimming and J lost 8 bases; unmatched junction nucleotides: 13. The CDR3 runs 15 residues. The germline V gene has CDR1 MDHEN and CDR2 SYDVKM. In DNA, the CDR3 is TGTGCCAGCAGTCCCTCGGACAGGGTAACGGGCGGCTACACCTTC. Its translation: CASSPSDRVTGGYTF.

This clonotype was seen many times. The V gene is TRBV7-2, the J gene TRBJ1-4; the match to TRBD1 covers 8 bases. CDR3 size: 15 residues. Trimming cost V 4 bases and J 0 bases; bases outside gene matches: 1. CDR1 and CDR2 (germline): SGHTA, FQGNSA. CDR3 sequence: CASSSGQATNEKLFF. The CDR3 DNA sequence: TGTGCCAGCAGCTCGGGACAGGCAACTAATGAAAAACTGTTTTTT.

In its sample, this clonotype was seen a few times. The chain combines TRBV20-1 with TRBJ2-5, with TRBD2 matching over 10 bases. Trimming removed 3 bases from V and 0 bases from J; junction bases left unmatched: 1. Germline lookup yields CDR1 DFQATT and CDR2 SNEGSKA (reference sequence). The CDR3 sequence is 14 residues long. As DNA, the CDR3 is TGCAGTGCTAGGACTAGCGGGTACCAAGAGACCCAGTACTTC. This encodes CSARTSGYQETQYF.

In regard to this clonotype: A much larger clone differs from this one at a single base, so this may be a read error. The J gene is TRBJ1-6, the V gene TRBV29-1, with TRBD1 matching over 9 bases. This CDR3 comprises 13 residues. The germline V gene has CDR1 SQVTM and CDR2 ANQGSEA. The CDR3, as DNA: TGCAGCGTGGGGGGACAGGGTGATTCACCCCGCCACTTT. Protein: CSVGGQGDSPRHF.

This clonotype appeared many times. The chain uses TRBV19 and TRBJ1-2; D is perhaps TRBD1 (5 bases). The V gene lost 6 bases and the J gene lost 0 bases, with 11 bases spanning the gap. The CDR3 totals 14 residues. Germline assignment: CDR1 LNHDA and CDR2 SQIVND (reference sequence). CDR3 coding DNA: TGTGCCAGTAGGAGGGACGGAGCTAACTATGGCTACACCTTC. This encodes CASRRDGANYGYTF.

On this clonotype itself: Given a much more abundant clone one base away, this may be a read error. V is TRBV12-3 or TRBV12-4 and J is TRBJ2-3; 8 bases are shared with TRBD1. The CDR3 is 13 amino acids. In DNA form, the CDR3 reads TGTGCCAGCAGGCCCTCAGGGACAGGTACGCAGTATTTT. Protein sequence: CASRPSGTGTQYF.

J is TRBJ2-7 and V is TRBV20-1; D possibly uses TRBD1 or TRBD2 (5 bases each). The CDR3 covers 11 residues. V was clipped by 7 bases and J by 3 bases, with 10 bases between them. The germline V gene encodes CDR1 DFQATT and CDR2 SNEGSKA (reference sequence). The CDR3 sequence is CSGGASYEQYF. CDR3 coding DNA: TGCAGTGGAGGGGCAAGCTACGAGCAGTACTTC.

About this clonotype: This may stem from a read error, because a much larger clone lies one nucleotide away. The gene calls are TRBV14 and TRBJ2-1; 8 bases fit TRBD1. V was clipped by 4 bases and J by 10 bases; unmatched bases: 12. This CDR3 has 15 residues. Per germline, CDR1 SGHDN and CDR2 FVKESK. The CDR3 loop reads CASSLRQGWSYEQFF. The CDR3 nucleotides are TGTGCCAGCAGCCTACGACAGGGGTGGTCCTACGAGCAGTTCTTC.